A single T cell receptor beta chain is shown here with its context. The sample comes from a study of control samples from healthy donors and cancer patients. Germline CDR1 and CDR2: MNHNS and SASEGT. The CDR3 consists of 19 residues. The V end was cut by 0 bases, the J end by 0 bases, with 21 bases between. The method was immunoSEQ multiplex PCR; TCRdb's version includes in-frame clones alone and lacks a portion of them. This table holds about 59,000 clones, more than 85% found once. The sample consisted of PBMCs. The origin of this receptor is a man aged 35 to 55 with colorectal cancer. This rearrangement joins TRBV6-1 to TRBJ2-7, with TRBD2 as a possible D gene (5 bases). The CDR3 is CASSEAILSGRSRSYEQYF. DNA of the CDR3: TGTGCCAGCAGTGAAGCCATCCTCAGCGGCAGGTCCCGCTCCTACGAGCAGTACTTC.